The 3 T cell receptor beta chains listed next were all sequenced from one sample in a study of CD8+ T cells in alopecia areata. RNA was isolated and reverse transcribed to cDNA, the sequencing template. Clones were sequenced by immunoSEQ multiplex PCR, and TCRdb holds only the in-frame ones, with some missing. The sample has some 100,000 clones, 58% seen once; the top ten hold 30%. Treatment noted: oral pan-JAK inhibitor, 5-10 mg twice daily. The sample here was CD8+ T cells sorted from blood, taken at week 4, from a patient treated with tofacitinib. Receptor source: a human donor with alopecia areata.

The chain links TRBV27 to TRBJ2-6; D gene ambiguous. Looked up from germline, CDR1 is MNHEY and CDR2 is SMNVEV (reference sequence). V was pared by 6 bases and J by 2 bases, with 2 bases between. This CDR3 contains 12 residues. For the CDR3, the DNA is TGTGCCAGCAGCCCTGGGGCCAACGTCCTGACTTTC. It codes for CASSPGANVLTF.

This chain joins TRBV7-9 and TRBJ2-5, with TRBD1 as a possible D gene (5 bases). V dropped 5 bases and J dropped 2 bases, with 15 bases sitting between them. There are 15 residues in the CDR3. The germline CDR1 and CDR2 sequences are SEHNR and FQNEAQ (reference sequence). In DNA, the CDR3 is TGTGCCAGCAGCCGAACAACGGACATACAAGAGACCCAGTACTTC. It yields the protein CASSRTTDIQETQYF. The complete variable domain, with remaining parts taken from reference TRBV7-9 and TRBJ2-5, reads DTGVSQNPRHKITKRGQNVTFRCDPISEHNRLYWYRQTLGQGPEFLTYFQNEAQLEKSRLLSDRFSAERPKGSFSTLEIQRTEQGDSAMYLCASSRTTDIQETQYFGPGTRLLVL.

This chain connects TRBV29-1 to TRBJ1-2; D call uncertain. Germline V gene data show CDR1 as SQVTM and CDR2 as ANQGSEA. This CDR3 is built from 16 residues. Trimming cost V 1 base and J 4 bases, with 19 bases left between them. CDR3 residues: CSVEGGAAQVAYGYTF. In nucleotides, the CDR3 is TGCAGCGTTGAAGGGGGTGCAGCCCAAGTTGCCTATGGCTACACCTTC.